This T cell receptor (beta chain) was observed in a study of T cells in Graves' hyperthyroidism and ophthalmopathy. Study-wide background: The initial diagnosis was the point when peripheral blood was collected, ahead of any treatment.

Amplification yielded TCR beta CDR3 regions, with RNA transcripts as the source. In the first-round RT-PCR of the TCR CDR3, the HTBI primer set was used. A single record per CDR3 protein comes from TCRdb applying MiXCR to the multiplex PCR reads. The table records more than 550,000 distinct CDR3 sequences, around 15% of them present only once. Disease duration under 2 months; hyperthyroidism patients were aged 18 to 65. Uncontrolled infection, other autoimmune disease, pregnancy and lactation each barred patients from inclusion. Clinical symptoms, serum thyroxine and TRAb, thyroid ultrasound and orbital computed tomography together formed the diagnostic basis. Germline CDR1 LGHDT, CDR2 YNNKEL (reference sequence). With 3 bases clipped from V and 7 bases from J, the junction kept 2 bases outside the gene matches. This CDR3 region has 14 residues.

The sequence came from a man aged 50-60 years with Graves' hyperthyroidism. This chain connects TRBV3-1 to TRBJ2-1; TRBD1 aligns across 11 bases. Sequenced material: blood. CDR3: CASSHRDRGNEQFF. CDR3 in DNA: TGTGCCAGCAGCCACCGGGACAGGGGGAATGAGCAGTTCTTC.